This T cell receptor beta chain was sequenced during a study of shared clonotypes between healthy human individuals. As for the study in general: Researchers assigned three CD4 naive, three CD4 memory, two CD8 naive and one CD8 memory plate to each donor.

The CDR3 covers 16 residues. The V and J ends lost 3 bases and 0 bases respectively, with 15 bases between them. The germline CDR1 and CDR2 sequences are GTSNPN and SVGIG (reference sequence). Per the study methods: Without quality scores, immunoSEQ junctional reads could not be filtered like full-length reads. TCRdb keeps only in-frame clones here, not all; method: immunoSEQ multiplex PCR. V and J calls and clone size come straight from that table; D and trimming were deduced from the DNA. The top ten clones hold roughly 0.13% of a sample with a few million clones, about 92% of them seen once. J is TRBJ1-3 and V is TRBV30; D is possibly TRBD1 (5 bases). This TCR was recovered from a man aged 18 to 30 in good health. The source material was naive CD4+ T cells sorted from blood. Subset reported: CD45RA+ positively selected. DNA of the CDR3: TGTGCCTGGAGCATCGGGACCACCATCTCTGGAAACACCATATATTTT. It encodes CAWSIGTTISGNTIYF. The variable domain in full, with the rest retrieved from reference TRBV30 and TRBJ1-3, is SQTIHQWPATLVQPVGSPLSLECTVEGTSNPNLYWYRQAAGRGLQLLFYSVGIGQISSEVPQNLSASRPQDRQFILSSKKLLLSDSGFYLCAWSIGTTISGNTIYFGEGSWLTVV.